These 13 T cell receptor beta chains originate from one sample sequenced in a study of T cell responses to AZD1222 COVID-19 vaccine. Only in-frame clones appear in the TCRdb table, and some are missing; sequencing was by immunoSEQ multiplex PCR. The profile shows approximately 100,000 clones, 70% to 90% of them singletons. The specimen was peripheral blood, collected 28 days after the second AZD1222 dose. These receptors originate from an adult who received the AZD1222 COVID-19 vaccine.

This clone was observed a single time. This chain uses TRBV30 with TRBJ1-1, with a tentative D call TRBD1 (5 bases). The CDR3 has 14 amino acids. Germline V gives CDR1 GTSNPN, CDR2 SVGIG (reference sequence). V lost 0 bases and J lost 4, with 12 bases in between. CDR3 bases: TGTGCCTGGAGTGTAGGAGAGGGGATCACTGAAGCTTTCTTT. It specifies CAWSVGEGITEAFF.

The gene calls are TRBV5-1 and TRBJ1-2; D perhaps matches TRBD1 (5 bases). This CDR3 is 15 amino acids long. From germline, CDR1 is SGHRS and CDR2 YFSETQ. Trimming took off 0 bases at V and 2 bases at J, with 11 bases between the two ends. CDR3 sequence: CASSLEAGKNYGYTF. The CDR3 nucleotides are TGCGCCAGCAGCTTGGAGGCAGGGAAAAACTATGGCTACACCTTC.

The J gene is TRBJ2-1, the V gene TRBV11-3; 9 bases are shared with TRBD2. There are 16 residues in the CDR3. After removal of 3 bases from V and 7 bases from J, the junction contained 10 bases not matched to a gene. CDR1 SGHNT and CDR2 YENEEA come from the germline V gene. In DNA, the CDR3 is TGTGCCAGCAGCTTCCATAGCGGGAGTGGAGGAAATGAGCAGTTCTTC. Protein product: CASSFHSGSGGNEQFF.

CDR3 protein: CASSLGQMNTEAFF. The DNA for the CDR3 is TGTGCCAGCTCGTTGGGACAGATGAACACTGAAGCTTTCTTT. The chain uses TRBV18 and TRBJ1-1, with TRBD1 matching 7 bases. Looked up from germline, CDR1 is KGHSH and CDR2 is LQKENI. The CDR3 is 14 residues long. With V trimmed by 6 bases and J by 0 bases, 4 bases remained unmatched.

The chain joins TRBV27 to TRBJ1-3; the D gene is possibly TRBD1 (5 bases). Deletions cut 2 bases from V and 2 bases from J, with 10 bases between. The CDR3 length is 15 residues. Looked up from germline, CDR1 is MNHEY and CDR2 is SMNVEV (reference sequence). The DNA for the CDR3 is TGTGCCAGCAGTTTAAGAGGGGCGCCTGGAAACACCATATATTTT. As protein: CASSLRGAPGNTIYF.

This clone was seen just once. The V gene is TRBV5-1, the J gene TRBJ2-7; tentatively, D is TRBD1 (5 bases). Germline V gives CDR1 SGHRS, CDR2 YFSETQ. This CDR3 is built from 13 residues. Between the trimmed V and J ends, which lost 0 bases and 3 bases, there was a span of 7 bases. The chain's CDR3 is CASSLVRGYEQYF. The DNA of the CDR3 is TGCGCCAGCAGCTTGGTTAGGGGCTACGAGCAGTACTTC. Full variable domain (rest looked up from reference TRBV5-1 and TRBJ2-7): KAGVTQTPRYLIKTRGQQVTLSCSPISGHRSVSWYQQTPGQGLQFLFEYFSETQRNKGNFPGRFSGRQFSNSRSEMNVSTLELGDSALYLCASSLVRGYEQYFGPGTRLTVT.

The V and J genes are TRBV6-5 and TRBJ1-2; 8 bases fit TRBD1. V dropped 6 bases and J dropped 7; count of bases not matched to a gene: 4. The length of the CDR3 is 12 residues. CDR1 MNHEY and CDR2 SVGAGI come from the germline V gene. Written as DNA, the CDR3 is TGTGCCAGCAGGACCACAGGGGGTGGCTACACCTTC. This encodes CASRTTGGGYTF.

The chain joins TRBV3-1 (or the pseudogene TRBV3-2) to TRBJ1-2; the D gene is possibly TRBD1 (5 bases). Trimming took 1 base from V and 5 from J, leaving 11 bases between them. The germline CDR1 and CDR2 sequences are LGHDT and YNNKEL (reference sequence). The CDR3 spans 14 residues. CDR3 sequence reads: CASSQGQNLYGYTF. The CDR3 coding sequence is TGTGCCAGCAGCCAAGGACAGAACCTTTATGGCTACACCTTC.

J is TRBJ2-4 and V is TRBV14; 11 bases agree with TRBD2. This CDR3 contains 15 residues. J was trimmed by 6 bases and V by 4 bases; bases with no gene match: 5. Germline assignment: CDR1 SGHDN and CDR2 FVKESK. The CDR3 nucleotides read TGTGCCAGCAGCCGACCAGGACTAGCGGGAAACATTCAGTACTTC. This translates into CASSRPGLAGNIQYF. The full variable domain, completed using reference TRBV14 and TRBJ2-4, is EAGVTQFPSHSVIEKGQTVTLRCDPISGHDNLYWYRRVMGKEIKFLLHFVKESKQDESGMPNNRFLAERTGGTYSTLKVQPAELEDSGVYFCASSRPGLAGNIQYFGAGTRLSVL.

Written as DNA, the CDR3 is TGTGCCAGCAGCTTGGGGACAGGGGGCATAAATGAGCAGTTCTTC. This codes for CASSLGTGGINEQFF. V and J are TRBV11-1 and TRBJ2-1; 12 bases match TRBD1. V trimming: 3 bases; J trimming: 7 bases; junction bases outside the gene matches: 4. CDR3 length: 15 residues. Looked up from germline, CDR1 is SGHAT and CDR2 is FQDESV (reference sequence).

The chain has TRBV3-1 (or the pseudogene TRBV3-2) and TRBJ1-2; 10 bases match TRBD1. The germline V gene encodes CDR1 LGHDT and CDR2 YNNKEL (reference sequence). The CDR3 has 16 residues. The V segment lost 5 bases and the J segment 1 base; nucleotides outside the gene matches: 7. The CDR3 DNA follows: TGTGCCAGCAGCATGACAGGGGGCGCGGGTAACTATGGCTACACCTTC. It codes for CASSMTGGAGNYGYTF.

V gene TRBV5-4 combines with J gene TRBJ2-2; D is unresolved. Germline values: CDR1 SGHNT, CDR2 YYREEE (reference sequence). V lost 0 bases, J lost 10 bases, and 10 bases lay in between. The CDR3 has 13 residues. Here the CDR3 reads CASSLDQFQELFF. CDR3 nucleotide sequence: TGTGCCAGCAGCTTGGACCAGTTTCAGGAGCTGTTTTTT. The variable domain in full, completed from reference TRBV5-4 and TRBJ2-2, reads ETGVTQSPTHLIKTRGQQVTLRCSSQSGHNTVSWYQQALGQGPQFIFQYYREEENGRGNFPPRFSGLQFPNYSSELNVNALELDDSALYLCASSLDQFQELFFGEGSRLTVL.

The sample holds one count of this clone. The chain joins TRBV6-5 to TRBJ1-6; no definite D call. The CDR3 runs 13 residues. The germline CDR1 and CDR2 sequences are MNHEY and SVGAGI. Trimming removed 3 bases at V and 7 bases at J, with 7 bases between. The CDR3 DNA follows: TGTGCCAGCAGTTATAGTCAGAATTCACCCCTCCACTTT. It yields the protein CASSYSQNSPLHF.